This T cell receptor beta chain was recorded in a study of Ad26.COV2.S vaccination and SARS-CoV-2 variants. Points from the study as a whole: It was found that vaccine and placebo recipients had similar non-spike TCR breadth.

In this sample, this clone turned up once. The antigen remains unidentified. Measured with immunoSEQ multiplex PCR; TCRdb has only the in-frame clones, and not every one. The sample holds about 350,000 clones; about 90% are singletons and the top ten take 3% to 5%. In germline, CDR1 is LGHDT, CDR2 YNNKEL (reference sequence). The CDR3 is 11 amino acids. Trimming removed 0 bases from V and 10 bases from J, with 6 bases in between. The receptor was isolated from a human donor who had recovered from COVID-19. The rearrangement joins TRBV3-1 (or the pseudogene TRBV3-2) to TRBJ1-1, with D unresolved. The sequenced sample was peripheral blood, obtained after recovery from COVID-19. CDR3 protein: CASSQDRGAFF. The CDR3 DNA follows: TGTGCCAGCAGCCAAGATCGCGGAGCTTTCTTT.